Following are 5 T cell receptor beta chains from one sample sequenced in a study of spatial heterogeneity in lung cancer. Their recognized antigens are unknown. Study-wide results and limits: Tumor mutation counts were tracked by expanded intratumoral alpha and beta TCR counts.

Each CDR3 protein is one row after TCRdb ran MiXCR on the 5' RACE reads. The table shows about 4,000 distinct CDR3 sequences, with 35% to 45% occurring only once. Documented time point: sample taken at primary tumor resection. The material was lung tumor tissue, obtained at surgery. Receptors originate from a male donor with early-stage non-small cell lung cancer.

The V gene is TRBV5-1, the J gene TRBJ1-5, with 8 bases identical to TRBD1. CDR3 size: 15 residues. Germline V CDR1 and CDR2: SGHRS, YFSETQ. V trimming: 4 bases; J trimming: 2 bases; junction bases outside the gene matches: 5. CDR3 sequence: CASSPEGQGNQPQHF. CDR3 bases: TGCGCCAGCAGCCCGGAGGGACAGGGCAATCAGCCCCAGCATTTT.

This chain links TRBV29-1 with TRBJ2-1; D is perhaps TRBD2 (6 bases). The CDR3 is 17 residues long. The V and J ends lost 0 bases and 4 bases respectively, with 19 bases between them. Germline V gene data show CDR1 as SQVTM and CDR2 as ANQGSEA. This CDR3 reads CSVEDPSYGGRYNEQFF. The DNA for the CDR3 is TGCAGCGTTGAAGATCCATCTTACGGGGGAAGATACAATGAGCAGTTCTTC.

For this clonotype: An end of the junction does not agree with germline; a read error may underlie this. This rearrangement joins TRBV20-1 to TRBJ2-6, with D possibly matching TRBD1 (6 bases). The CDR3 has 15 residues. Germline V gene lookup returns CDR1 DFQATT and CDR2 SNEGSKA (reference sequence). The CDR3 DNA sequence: TGCAGTGCTATACTACAGGGAGCTGGGGCCTACGTCCTGACTTTC. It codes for CSAILQGAGAYVLTF.

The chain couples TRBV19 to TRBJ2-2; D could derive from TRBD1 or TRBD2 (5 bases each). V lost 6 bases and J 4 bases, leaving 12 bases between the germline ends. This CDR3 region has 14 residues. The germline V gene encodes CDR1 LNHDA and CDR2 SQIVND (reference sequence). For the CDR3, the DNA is TGTGCCAGTAGGGGACCGGCGTCCACCGGGGAGCTGTTTTTT. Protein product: CASRGPASTGELFF.

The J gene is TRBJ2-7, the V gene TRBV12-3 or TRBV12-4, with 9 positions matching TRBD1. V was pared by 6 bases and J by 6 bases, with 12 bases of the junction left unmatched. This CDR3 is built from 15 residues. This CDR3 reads CASSRTGTGTFEQYF. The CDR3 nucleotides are TGTGCCAGCAGCCGTACCGGGACAGGGACCTTCGAGCAGTACTTC.